Following are 29 T cell receptor beta chains from one sample sequenced in a study of blood T cell repertoires in COVID-19. Clones were sequenced by immunoSEQ multiplex PCR, and TCRdb holds only the in-frame ones, with some missing. Of about 320,000 clones in the sample, 85% were seen once. Sequencing used peripheral blood. Source of these receptors: a human donor in a cohort sampled during active COVID-19.

The chain is built from TRBV5-8 and TRBJ1-1, with TRBD1 identical over 10 bases. The CDR3 runs to 15 residues. The germline CDR1 and CDR2 sequences are SGHTS and YDEGEE. Germline trimming cut 4 bases from V and 1 base from J; bases unmatched to any gene: 4. CDR3 DNA sequence: TGTGCCAGCAGCGCGACAGGGGGCTGGAACACTGAAGCTTTCTTT. This encodes CASSATGGWNTEAFF.

The rearrangement uses TRBV7-9 and TRBJ2-2, with D possibly being TRBD1 (6 bases). The germline V and J ends were trimmed by 5 bases and 7 bases, with 17 bases remaining between them. The CDR3 loop spans 15 amino acids. In germline, CDR1 is SEHNR, CDR2 FQNEAQ (reference sequence). The CDR3 sequence: CASSPVWGPGGELFF. The CDR3 DNA follows: TGTGCCAGCAGCCCCGTATGGGGGCCGGGCGGGGAGCTGTTTTTT.

V is TRBV5-1 and J is TRBJ1-1, with TRBD1 as a possible D gene (5 bases). V dropped 0 bases and J dropped 1 base, with 16 bases sitting between them. Germline CDR1 SGHRS, CDR2 YFSETQ. CDR3 length: 17 amino acids. This chain's CDR3 is CASSLADSSYSNTEAFF. Written as DNA, the CDR3 is TGCGCCAGCAGCTTGGCCGACAGCAGTTATTCGAACACTGAAGCTTTCTTT.

The chain joins TRBV5-6 to TRBJ2-7, with 10 bases aligning to TRBD2. The CDR3 covers 14 residues. Germline CDR1 SGHDT, CDR2 YYEEEE. V shed 2 bases, J shed 9 bases, and the junction held 8 bases outside the gene matches. In nucleotides, the CDR3 is TGTGCCAGCAGCTTTTCCGGGACTAGCGCAATGCAGTACTTC. Amino acids: CASSFSGTSAMQYF. Using reference TRBV5-6 and TRBJ2-7 for the parts outside the CDR3, the full variable domain is DAGVTQSPTHLIKTRGQQVTLRCSPKSGHDTVSWYQQALGQGPQFIFQYYEEEERQRGNFPDRFSGHQFPNYSSELNVNALLLGDSALYLCASSFSGTSAMQYFGPGTRLTVT.

This sequence joins TRBV5-1 and TRBJ1-2; D might be TRBD1 (5 bases). This CDR3 has 13 residues. V was clipped by 2 bases and J by 4 bases, with 9 bases between them. Germline V lookup: CDR1 SGHRS, CDR2 YFSETQ. CDR3 sequence reads: CASSFSGPYGYTF. The CDR3 DNA is TGCGCCAGCAGCTTCTCAGGGCCCTATGGCTACACCTTC.

The CDR3 region is CASSFGGGYNEQFF. The CDR3 region has the DNA TGTGCCAGCAGTTTCGGGGGGGGCTACAATGAGCAGTTCTTC. The V gene is TRBV27, the J gene TRBJ2-1, with 8 bases lining up with TRBD2. The CDR3 has 14 amino acids. CDR1 MNHEY and CDR2 SMNVEV come from the germline V gene (reference sequence). The V segment lost 3 bases and the J segment 3 bases; nucleotides outside the gene matches: 1.

V gene TRBV10-3 combines with J gene TRBJ2-1; D not resolved. Germline V gene data show CDR1 as ENHRY and CDR2 as SYGVKD. V dropped 0 bases and J dropped 11 bases, with 5 bases sitting between them. The CDR3 sequence is 11 residues long. In DNA, the CDR3 is TGTGCCATCAGTGAGTCGAGTCAGCAGTTCTTC. The encoded protein is CAISESSQQFF.

The CDR3, as DNA: TGTGCCAGCACCCAAGTAGAGAATAGCAATCAGCCCCAGCATTTT. It translates to CASTQVENSNQPQHF. The rearrangement links TRBV6-5 to TRBJ1-5; unclear D gene. Germline lookup yields CDR1 MNHEY and CDR2 SVGAGI. The CDR3 is made up of 15 amino acids. Trimming cost V 7 bases and J 0 bases, with 13 bases left between them.

This clone was recorded only once. The V call is TRBV27, the J call TRBJ2-1, with 8 bases that match TRBD2. The CDR3 is made up of 15 amino acids. The germline V gene encodes CDR1 MNHEY and CDR2 SMNVEV (reference sequence). Germline trimming cut 2 bases from V and 7 bases from J; bases unmatched to any gene: 7. The DNA of the CDR3 is TGTGCCAGCAGTTTAGACACGGGGGGGTATAATGAGCAGTTCTTC. It encodes CASSLDTGGYNEQFF.

This clone was detected only a few times. V usage is TRBV24-1 and J usage is TRBJ2-2, with D maybe TRBD2 (6 bases). The V gene lost 7 bases and the J gene lost 1 base, with 12 bases spanning the gap. The CDR3 sequence is 15 residues long. Germline CDR1 reads KGHDR; CDR2 reads SFDVKD. CDR3 loop: CATRRTTGNTGELFF. The CDR3, as DNA: TGTGCCACCAGAAGGACTACAGGGAACACCGGGGAGCTGTTTTTT.

Here the CDR3 DNA reads TGTGCTAGTGGTACGGGACAGAGCCCCTACAATGAGCAGTTCTTC. Encoded protein: CASGTGQSPYNEQFF. The chain uses TRBV12-5 and TRBJ2-1, with TRBD1 matching 7 bases. V lost 5 bases to trimming and J lost 2 bases; unmatched junction nucleotides: 6. This CDR3 has 15 residues. The germline gives CDR1 LGHNT, CDR2 FRNRAP.

Note on this clone: Additional DNA sequences in this sample encode the identical CDR3. The genes are TRBV19 and TRBJ1-1; D possibly corresponds to TRBD1 (5 bases). Germline lookup yields CDR1 LNHDA and CDR2 SQIVND (reference sequence). V gave up 6 bases and J gave up 0 bases, with 8 bases separating them. This CDR3 has 13 residues. The CDR3 DNA reads TGTGCCAGTAGCACAGGTATGAACACTGAAGCTTTCTTT. It encodes CASSTGMNTEAFF.

This rearrangement joins TRBV7-7 to TRBJ2-7; unclear D gene. Germline V lookup: CDR1 SSHAT, CDR2 FNYEAQ (reference sequence). V lost 2 bases, J lost 0 bases, and 5 bases lay in between. The CDR3 sequence is 13 residues long. The DNA of the CDR3 is TGTGCCAGCAGCTTATCGAGCTCCTACGAGCAGTACTTC. Translating gives CASSLSSSYEQYF.

This chain joins TRBV21-1 and TRBJ2-5; TRBD2 is taken as the D call from the table, unchecked against the DNA. TRBV21-1 is deemed a pseudogene. This CDR3 spans 13 amino acids. CDR3 sequence reads: CASSDREQETQYF. CDR3 coding DNA: TGTGCCAGCAGCGACCGGGAGCAAGAGACCCAGTACTTC.

This chain connects TRBV5-5 to TRBJ1-2, with TRBD1 identical over 7 bases. The CDR3 runs 14 residues. With 1 base clipped from V and 7 bases from J, the junction kept 7 bases outside the gene matches. CDR1 is SGHKS and CDR2 is YYEKEE in the germline V gene (reference sequence). CDR3 region: CASSLQGGAGGYTF. The CDR3 nucleotides read TGTGCCAGCAGCTTGCAAGGGGGCGCAGGTGGCTACACCTTC.

This CDR3 is CAISEGGQTTYEQYF. CDR3 nucleotide sequence: TGTGCCATCAGCGAAGGGGGACAGACGACCTACGAGCAGTACTTC. This chain joins TRBV10-3 and TRBJ2-7, with 7 positions matching TRBD1. Germline CDR1 is ENHRY and CDR2 is SYGVKD. V shed 6 bases and J 2 bases; nucleotides not matched to a gene: 10. The length of the CDR3 is 15 residues.

This clone was detected only a few times. The chain recombines TRBV7-9 with TRBJ1-4, with D perhaps TRBD1 (6 bases). Trimming cost V 6 bases and J 7 bases, with 15 bases left between them. The CDR3 is 14 residues long. CDR1 is SEHNR and CDR2 is FQNEAQ in the germline V gene (reference sequence). Written as DNA, the CDR3 is TGTGCCAGCAGTGGCCCCCGAGGGGGTGAAAAACTGTTTTTT. It encodes CASSGPRGGEKLFF.

This clone appeared once. J is TRBJ2-7 and V is TRBV27, with 10 bases lining up with TRBD2. With 2 bases clipped from V and 3 bases from J, the junction kept 10 bases outside the gene matches. The CDR3 is made up of 17 amino acids. Germline V gene data show CDR1 as MNHEY and CDR2 as SMNVEV (reference sequence). Written as DNA, the CDR3 is TGTGCCAGCAGTTTAGTGGGGACAGCGGGGGGGTACTACGAGCAGTACTTC. This sequence encodes CASSLVGTAGGYYEQYF.

V gene TRBV19 combines with J gene TRBJ1-2; TRBD1 agrees at 7 bases. This CDR3 is built from 13 residues. J was trimmed by 8 bases and V by 6 bases; bases with no gene match: 9. Germline CDR1 LNHDA, CDR2 SQIVND (reference sequence). The CDR3 nucleotides are TGTGCCAGTAGCCGACAGGGTCAGAAGGGCTACACCTTC. Amino acids: CASSRQGQKGYTF.

The CDR3 DNA is TGTGCCAGCAGCCAAGGGGGGGTCACTGAAGCTTTCTTT. Its translation: CASSQGGVTEAFF. The chain carries TRBV3-1 (or the pseudogene TRBV3-2) and TRBJ1-1, with D tentatively TRBD1 (5 bases). Trimming removed 1 base from V and 4 bases from J, with 7 bases in between. The germline V gene has CDR1 LGHDT and CDR2 YNNKEL (reference sequence). The CDR3 consists of 13 residues.

The chain links TRBV5-6 to TRBJ1-1, with 10 positions matching TRBD1. Trimming at V came to 9 bases and at J to 4 bases, leaving 3 bases not matched to a gene. The V gene's germline CDR1 is SGHDT and CDR2 YYEEEE. CDR3 size: 12 residues. This CDR3 is CATRTGGTEAFF. Written as DNA, the CDR3 is TGTGCCACTAGGACAGGGGGCACTGAAGCTTTCTTT. Full variable domain (missing parts from reference TRBV5-6 and TRBJ1-1): DAGVTQSPTHLIKTRGQQVTLRCSPKSGHDTVSWYQQALGQGPQFIFQYYEEEERQRGNFPDRFSGHQFPNYSSELNVNALLLGDSALYLCATRTGGTEAFFGQGTRLTVV.

V and J are TRBV12-3 or TRBV12-4 and TRBJ1-1; D perhaps matches TRBD1 (6 bases). Deletions cut 5 bases from V and 7 bases from J, with 14 bases between. CDR3 length: 13 residues. CDR3 protein: CASSNTGLSEAFF. The CDR3 DNA reads as TGTGCCAGCAGTAATACAGGGTTGAGTGAAGCTTTCTTT.

The chain carries TRBV18 and TRBJ1-5, with 7 bases that match TRBD1. V lost 3 bases, J lost 3 bases, and 5 bases stayed unmatched. Germline loops: CDR1 KGHSH, CDR2 LQKENI. CDR3 length equals 15 residues. CDR3 DNA: TGTGCCAGCTCACCGGTGACAGGGACCAATCAGCCCCAGCATTTT. Translation: CASSPVTGTNQPQHF.

This chain connects TRBV7-9 to TRBJ1-2, with D possibly being TRBD1 (5 bases). The V end lost 2 bases, the J end lost 5 bases, and 12 bases lay between the germline ends. This CDR3 comprises 14 residues. CDR1 is SEHNR, CDR2 FQNEAQ, per germline (reference sequence). The CDR3 reads CASSLRHGAYGYTF. The CDR3 region has the DNA TGTGCCAGCAGCTTAAGACATGGGGCGTATGGCTACACCTTC.

J is TRBJ1-4 and V is TRBV27, with 10 bases aligning to TRBD1. Looked up from germline, CDR1 is MNHEY and CDR2 is SMNVEV (reference sequence). CDR3 length equals 15 residues. J was trimmed by 6 bases and V by 5 bases; bases with no gene match: 6. CDR3 in amino acids: CASSASGTGDEKLFF. DNA of the CDR3: TGTGCCAGCAGTGCCTCCGGGACAGGGGATGAAAAACTGTTTTTT.

The chain links TRBV7-9 to TRBJ2-1; D is perhaps TRBD1 (6 bases). V dropped 3 bases and J dropped 8 bases, with 17 bases sitting between them. Germline V gene data show CDR1 as SEHNR and CDR2 as FQNEAQ (reference sequence). The CDR3 spans 15 residues. The CDR3 region has the DNA TGTGCCAGCAGCTTGGATAGACAGGCACCGGATGAGCAGTTCTTC. Translating it yields CASSLDRQAPDEQFF.

The chain uses TRBV10-2 and TRBJ2-4; D remains ambiguous. The CDR3 consists of 15 residues. V lost 3 bases, J lost 0 bases, and 9 bases lay in between. Per the germline V gene, CDR1 is WSHSY and CDR2 is SAAADI. The CDR3 protein is CASSEQSLAKNIQYF. The CDR3 region has the DNA TGCGCCAGCAGTGAACAGTCGCTAGCCAAAAACATTCAGTACTTC.

The rearrangement links TRBV21-1 to TRBJ1-5; the table assigns TRBD1, which was not confirmed against the DNA. TRBV21-1 is a pseudogene. This CDR3 region has 17 residues. The CDR3 loop reads CASSKYAGTEDYQPQHF. CDR3 in DNA: TGTGCCAGCAGCAAATATGCCGGGACAGAAGACTATCAGCCCCAGCATTTT.

V and J are TRBV5-4 and TRBJ1-2; TRBD1 is a possible D gene (6 bases). Trimming removed 1 base from V and 7 bases from J, with 11 bases in between. The germline CDR1 and CDR2 sequences are SGHNT and YYREEE (reference sequence). This CDR3 comprises 13 residues. The DNA of the CDR3 is TGTGCCAGCAGCTTGTCTACAGGGTTTGGCTACACCTTC. Translation gives CASSLSTGFGYTF.